Described below is a single TCR beta chain sequence and its context. The amount of total RNA extracted per sample was at least 5.5 micrograms. This sample is part of a study of blood T cells in healthy people across ages. Study background: About one barcoded beta molecule per two T cells came from capture by template switching.

The CDR3 length is 15 residues. Looked up from germline, CDR1 is DFQATT and CDR2 is SNEGSKA (reference sequence). The V end was cut by 1 base, the J end by 3 bases, with 16 bases between. Primed by a sample-barcoded 5' primer and a J-beta primer mix, a second PCR proceeded for about 7 to 11 cycles. Each CDR3 protein gets one entry after TCRdb re-called the 5' RACE reads with MiXCR. The sample includes more than 1,400,000 distinct CDR3 sequences, about 40% seen only once; the top ten take 7.9%. This sequence originates from a woman under 30 in good health. The rearrangement links TRBV20-1 to TRBJ2-7, with D possibly being TRBD1 (6 bases). Specimen: blood. The CDR3 is CSARGRGQTHYEQYF. CDR3 in DNA: TGCAGTGCTAGAGGCCGGGGACAAACCCACTACGAGCAGTACTTC.